One and the same sample provided the 21 T cell receptor beta chains below, sequenced in a study of shared clonotypes between healthy human individuals. The table came from immunoSEQ multiplex PCR; TCRdb's copy has only in-frame clones and leaves some out. The profile covers around 2,100,000 clones, with roughly 95% appearing a single time and 1.2% taken by the ten largest. Terminally differentiated effector memory CD45RA+ cells were left out of the naive CD8 fraction, which was CD45RO-negative and positively selected for CCR7. Sequences were obtained from naive CD8+ T cells sorted from blood. The receptors stem from a man between 18 and 35 years old in good health.

This clone was seen more than once but under ten times. The chain employs TRBV7-9 and TRBJ2-5, with 7 bases identical to TRBD1. Germline trimming cut 0 bases from V and 2 bases from J; bases unmatched to any gene: 3. Germline-derived CDR1 and CDR2 are SEHNR and FQNEAQ (reference sequence). The length of the CDR3 is 15 residues. CDR3 bases: TGTGCCAGCAGCTTAGCTCGGGGACAGCAAGAGACCCAGTACTTC. Translating it yields CASSLARGQQETQYF.

The J gene is TRBJ2-7, the V gene TRBV7-2; D is perhaps TRBD2 (6 bases). The CDR3 has 15 residues. V was cut by 1 base and J by 2 bases, with 12 bases left in between. Germline CDR1 and CDR2: SGHTA and FQGNSA. The CDR3 is CASSLGSGGTYEQYF. The DNA for the CDR3 is TGTGCCAGCAGCTTAGGTAGCGGAGGGACCTACGAGCAGTACTTC.

This chain connects TRBV7-9 to TRBJ2-3, with 10 bases fitting TRBD2. The CDR3 has 14 residues. V was pared by 5 bases and J by 4 bases, with 3 bases of the junction left unmatched. Germline V CDR1 and CDR2: SEHNR, FQNEAQ (reference sequence). DNA for the CDR3: TGTGCCAGCAGCCCCGGACTAGCGGCAGATACGCAGTATTTT. It encodes CASSPGLAADTQYF.

With regard to this clone: At one boundary the junction diverges from the germline segment, which might be a read error. The chain joins TRBV7-9 to TRBJ2-7; weak D call: TRBD1 (5 bases). There are 11 residues in the CDR3. Per the germline V gene, CDR1 is SEHNR and CDR2 is FQNEAQ (reference sequence). This CDR3 is CASSLTDTLNF. CDR3 nucleotide sequence: TGTGCCAGCAGCTTAACGGACACCCTTAACTTC.

V and J are TRBV10-2 and TRBJ1-3; possibly TRBD1 for D (6 bases). The CDR3 is 14 residues long. Germline V gives CDR1 WSHSY, CDR2 SAAADI. Trimming cost V 4 bases and J 0 bases, with 7 bases left between them. CDR3 in DNA: TGCGCCAGCAGTGGGACAGTCTCTGGAAACACCATATATTTT. This encodes CASSGTVSGNTIYF.

This clone was seen just once. The chain combines TRBV29-1 with TRBJ2-1; D might be TRBD1 (5 bases). The V gene's germline CDR1 is SQVTM and CDR2 ANQGSEA. This CDR3 spans 14 amino acids. V was pared by 5 bases and J by 2 bases, with 13 bases between. The CDR3 DNA sequence: TGCAGCGTTATGGGGCAGGGTACCTACAATGAGCAGTTCTTC. Its translation is CSVMGQGTYNEQFF.

The chain joins TRBV4-1 to TRBJ2-7; the D gene is possibly TRBD2 (5 bases). V shed 5 bases and J shed 4 bases, with 18 bases lying between them. This CDR3 is 15 amino acids long. In germline, CDR1 is MGHRA, CDR2 YSYEKL. In DNA form, the CDR3 reads TGCGCCAGCAGCTTTCGAGAGGGAAGAGAGTACGAGCAGTACTTC. Protein sequence: CASSFREGREYEQYF.

The count of this clone is one. The chain uses TRBV10-3 and TRBJ2-2; tentative D call: TRBD2 (5 bases). Germline CDR1 ENHRY, CDR2 SYGVKD. Trimming pared 0 bases from V and 0 bases from J, leaving 14 bases between. The CDR3 loop spans 18 amino acids. The CDR3 spells CAISESEAGAPNTGELFF. The CDR3 DNA is TGTGCCATCAGTGAGTCGGAGGCGGGCGCTCCGAACACCGGGGAGCTGTTTTTT.

V usage is TRBV6-1 and J usage is TRBJ2-7; D is tentatively TRBD1 or TRBD2 (5 bases each). Trimming took off 0 bases at V and 4 bases at J, with 10 bases between the two ends. The CDR3 consists of 14 residues. Germline lookup yields CDR1 MNHNS and CDR2 SASEGT. The CDR3 DNA follows: TGTGCCAGCAGTGAAGCTTGGGGGTTATACGAGCAGTACTTC. It codes for CASSEAWGLYEQYF.

The V and J genes are TRBV6-5 and TRBJ1-4; 9 bases align to TRBD1. This CDR3 region has 14 residues. V dropped 6 bases and J dropped 7; count of bases not matched to a gene: 6. Germline assignment: CDR1 MNHEY and CDR2 SVGAGI. The CDR3 DNA is TGTGCCAGCAGCACCGGGACAGGGATTGAAAAACTGTTTTTT. It encodes CASSTGTGIEKLFF.

V and J are TRBV5-1 and TRBJ2-3, with 7 bases aligning to TRBD1. Germline CDR1 and CDR2: SGHRS and YFSETQ. CDR3 length: 15 amino acids. V trimming: 4 bases; J trimming: 2 bases; junction bases outside the gene matches: 7. The CDR3 reads CASSRGQSSTDTQYF. The DNA of the CDR3 is TGCGCCAGCAGCCGGGGACAGAGTTCCACAGATACGCAGTATTTT. Using reference TRBV5-1 and TRBJ2-3 for the parts outside the CDR3, the full variable domain is KAGVTQTPRYLIKTRGQQVTLSCSPISGHRSVSWYQQTPGQGLQFLFEYFSETQRNKGNFPGRFSGRQFSNSRSEMNVSTLELGDSALYLCASSRGQSSTDTQYFGPGTRLTVL.

V gene TRBV6-5 combines with J gene TRBJ2-3, with 8 bases matching TRBD1. The CDR3 has 15 residues. Germline CDR1 is MNHEY and CDR2 is SVGAGI. V dropped 4 bases and J dropped 3; count of bases not matched to a gene: 6. CDR3 in amino acids: CASSSWTGLTDTQYF. CDR3 DNA sequence: TGTGCCAGCAGTTCCTGGACAGGGTTAACAGATACGCAGTATTTT.

The J gene is TRBJ1-2, the V gene TRBV6-5; no clear D. The germline V and J ends were trimmed by 0 bases and 6 bases, with 17 bases remaining between them. From germline, CDR1 is MNHEY and CDR2 SVGAGI. The CDR3 runs 16 residues. CDR3 residues: CASSYSNKPGSDGYTF. CDR3 in DNA: TGTGCCAGCAGTTACTCGAATAAGCCTGGATCTGATGGCTACACCTTC.

The chain is built from TRBV5-4 and TRBJ2-1, with no clear D. The CDR3 spans 14 residues. Trimming removed 0 bases at V and 6 bases at J, with 10 bases between. Per germline, CDR1 SGHNT and CDR2 YYREEE (reference sequence). The CDR3 here is CASSLGIGPNEQFF. DNA for the CDR3: TGTGCCAGCAGCTTGGGGATAGGTCCCAATGAGCAGTTCTTC.

In DNA form, the CDR3 reads TGTGCCAGCAGCGAGAACAGGACTAGGAAGAATGAGCAGTTCTTC. This translates into CASSENRTRKNEQFF. V is TRBV21-1 and J is TRBJ2-1; TRBD2 is taken as the D call from the table, unchecked against the DNA. TRBV21-1 is noted as a pseudogene. This CDR3 spans 15 amino acids.

Worth noting for this clone: Other DNA sequences from this sample encode an identical CDR3 as well. V gene TRBV5-5 combines with J gene TRBJ2-7; D is uncertain. Germline CDR1 is SGHKS and CDR2 is YYEKEE (reference sequence). V was clipped by 0 bases and J by 2 bases, with 6 bases between them. The CDR3 contains 13 residues. CDR3 nucleotides: TGTGCCAGCAGCTTGGAAGCACCCTACGAGCAGTACTTC. As protein: CASSLEAPYEQYF.

The CDR3 sequence is CASSLWTTNEKLFF. The CDR3 DNA is TGTGCCAGCAGTTTATGGACAACTAATGAAAAACTGTTTTTT. The J gene is TRBJ1-4, the V gene TRBV28; D unclear. This CDR3 has 14 amino acids. Germline V CDR1 and CDR2: MDHEN, SYDVKM. Trimming pared 0 bases from V and 0 bases from J, leaving 2 bases between.

The V and J genes are TRBV4-1 and TRBJ2-5; tentatively, D is TRBD2 (5 bases). Deletions cut 4 bases from V and 5 bases from J, with 11 bases between. The germline V gene encodes CDR1 MGHRA and CDR2 YSYEKL. This CDR3 has 13 amino acids. The CDR3, as DNA: TGCGCCAGCAGCCGTGGACTCGAGGAGACCCAGTACTTC. It translates to CASSRGLEETQYF.

The chain is built from TRBV19 and TRBJ2-7, with D perhaps given as TRBD1 or TRBD2 (7 bases each). CDR1 is LNHDA and CDR2 is SQIVND in the germline V gene (reference sequence). CDR3 length equals 14 residues. V shed 3 bases and J shed 5 bases, with 14 bases lying between them. CDR3 coding DNA: TGTGCCAGTAGTATTGGTGCAGGGGGGGACGAGCAGTACTTC. It translates to CASSIGAGGDEQYF.

The chain links TRBV7-9 to TRBJ1-2, with 7 bases that match TRBD1. Germline CDR1 is SEHNR and CDR2 is FQNEAQ (reference sequence). The CDR3 has 16 amino acids. Trimming at V came to 5 bases and at J to 3 bases, leaving 12 bases not matched to a gene. The CDR3 coding sequence is TGTGCCAGCAGCGCAGGGGAGGGAGGGGGCTACTATGGCTACACCTTC. Translation gives CASSAGEGGGYYGYTF.

The chain combines TRBV7-9 with TRBJ2-1; TRBD2 aligns across 7 bases. The CDR3 length is 15 residues. Germline loops: CDR1 SEHNR, CDR2 FQNEAQ (reference sequence). V lost 5 bases and J lost 8; bases outside the gene matches: 12. This CDR3 reads CASSPVLARGDEQFF. The CDR3 nucleotides are TGTGCCAGCAGCCCGGTACTAGCGAGAGGGGATGAGCAGTTCTTC.